This T cell receptor (beta chain) is drawn from a study of breast tumors, draining lymph nodes, adjacent tissues. The study, taken as a whole, reports: Luminal-like breast cancer showed significantly greater tumor-nontumor repertoire similarity than basal-like breast cancer did. Tumor TCR diversity was below lymph nodes but above nontumor tissue. Tumor T cell lymph node origin was a supported hypothesis, not proven. Data fit most tumor T cells coming from lymph node, expanding in tumor.

The length of the CDR3 is 13 residues. Per germline, CDR1 SQVTM and CDR2 ANQGSEA. The V segment lost 4 bases and the J segment 4 bases; nucleotides outside the gene matches: 6. To note about this clonotype: What it binds is not known.

One entry per CDR3 protein, called by TCRdb with MiXCR from the multiplex PCR reads. This sample has around 12,000 distinct CDR3 sequences, with approximately 70% found just once. Sequenced sample: tumor-adjacent breast tissue. This sequence originates from a female donor with breast cancer. Some clones in this sample may be carry-over from other donors' samples. The V gene is TRBV29-1, the J gene TRBJ2-7; 8 nucleotides line up with TRBD2. This CDR3 is CSVVVAGRYEQYF. The CDR3 nucleotides read TGCAGCGTTGTGGTAGCGGGACGATACGAGCAGTACTTC.